A single TCR beta chain is shown here with its context. Its antigen remains unknown. Genomic DNA from each subset was divided evenly over several immunoSEQ plates. The assay was immunoSEQ multiplex PCR, and TCRdb's table has in-frame clones only and misses some. This sample yields 730,000 or so clones, of which about two thirds are seen a single time; roughly 1.8% belongs to the top ten. Trimming removed 1 base from V and 1 base from J, with 16 bases in between. The germline CDR1 and CDR2 sequences are SGHVS and FQNEAQ. The CDR3 consists of 17 residues. This sample is part of a study of shared clonotypes between healthy human individuals. As for the study in general: Every donor yielded three CD4 naive, three CD4 memory, two CD8 naive and one CD8 memory plate.

Overall study findings and caveats: It was the non-shared clonotypes that had lower generation probabilities than clonotypes shared by all four donors.

The sample comprised memory CD4+ T cells sorted from blood. The subset denotes: CD45RA-negative fraction. The chain carries TRBV7-8 and TRBJ1-1; tentative D call: TRBD1 (6 bases). The clonotype comes from a woman in her 30s in good health. The CDR3 bases are TGTGCCAGCAGCTTAGGCCTCAGGGGCGCTAAGAACACTGAAGCTTTCTTT. It specifies CASSLGLRGAKNTEAFF.